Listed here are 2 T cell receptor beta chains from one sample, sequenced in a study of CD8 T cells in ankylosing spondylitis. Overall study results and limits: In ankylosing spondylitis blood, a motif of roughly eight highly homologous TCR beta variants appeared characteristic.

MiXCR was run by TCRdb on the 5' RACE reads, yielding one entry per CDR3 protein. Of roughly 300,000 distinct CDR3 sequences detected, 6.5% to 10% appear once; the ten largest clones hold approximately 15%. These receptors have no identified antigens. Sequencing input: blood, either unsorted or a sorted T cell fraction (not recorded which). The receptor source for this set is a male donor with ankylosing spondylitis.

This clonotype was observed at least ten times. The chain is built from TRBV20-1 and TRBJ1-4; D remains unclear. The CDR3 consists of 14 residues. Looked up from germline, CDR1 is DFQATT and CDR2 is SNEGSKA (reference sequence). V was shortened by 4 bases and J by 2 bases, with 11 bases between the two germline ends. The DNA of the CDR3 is TGCAGTGCTACGGACGGTATGACTAATGAAAAACTGTTTTTT. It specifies CSATDGMTNEKLFF.

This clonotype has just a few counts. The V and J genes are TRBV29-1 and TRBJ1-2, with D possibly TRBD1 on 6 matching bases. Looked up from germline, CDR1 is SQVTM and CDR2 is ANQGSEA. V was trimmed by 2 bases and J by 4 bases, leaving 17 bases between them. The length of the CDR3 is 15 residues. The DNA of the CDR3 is TGCAGCGTTGAAAAACCCAGGGGCGCCGGCTATGGCTACACCTTC. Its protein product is CSVEKPRGAGYGYTF.